These T cell receptor beta chains were read from a single sample in a study of CD8 T cells in Susac syndrome. TCRdb re-called the immunoSEQ multiplex PCR reads through MiXCR, storing one row per CDR3 protein. The sample includes under 250,000 distinct CDR3 sequences, just under 95% of them seen just once. Input material: CD4+ T cells from PBMCs. All receptors come from a human donor with multiple sclerosis. Both conserved end residues are part of each CDR3. D genes are given only for firm matches. The listing skips clone size in some rows; elsewhere it reads once, few, many or a size class.

d_gene,v_gene,abundance,j_gene,CDR3aa,CDR3nt
.,TRBV30,.,TRBJ1-1,CAWTPQGNTEAFF,TGTGCCTGGACTCCTCAGGGGAACACTGAAGCTTTCTTT
.,TRBV5-1,.,TRBJ1-1,CASSSDQGVETEAFF,TGCGCCAGCAGCTCGGATCAGGGAGTTGAGACTGAAGCTTTCTTT
TRBD1,TRBV7-2,.,TRBJ2-4,CASSLYRGHENIQYF,TGTGCCAGCAGCCTATACAGGGGGCACGAAAACATTCAGTACTTC
.,TRBV5-1,.,TRBJ1-2,CASSYDGTNYGYTF,TGCGCCAGCAGCTATGACGGAACTAACTATGGCTACACCTTC
.,TRBV7-7,.,TRBJ2-7,CASSLDRGRDYEQYF,TGTGCCAGCAGCTTAGATCGGGGCAGGGACTACGAGCAGTACTTC
.,TRBV7-9,.,TRBJ1-1,CASSRPDRNTEAFF,TGTGCCAGCAGCCGCCCGGACAGGAACACTGAAGCTTTCTTT
TRBD2,TRBV6-1,.,TRBJ2-3,CASNRGLAGGKDTQYF,TGTGCCAGCAACCGAGGACTAGCGGGGGGGAAAGATACGCAGTATTTT
TRBD1,TRBV28,.,TRBJ2-7,CASSSLGTGSYEQYF,TGTGCCAGCAGCTCCCTCGGGACAGGCTCCTACGAGCAGTACTTC
TRBD2,TRBV7-2,few,TRBJ2-4,CASSPTASGAKNIQYF,TGTGCCAGCAGCCCCACTGCTAGCGGAGCCAAAAACATTCAGTACTTC
TRBD1,TRBV3-1,.,TRBJ1-1,CASSRTPGQGGTEAFF,TGTGCCAGCAGTCGTACCCCGGGACAGGGTGGCACTGAAGCTTTCTTT
.,TRBV3-1,.,TRBJ2-2,CASSQSLGRGTGELFF,TGTGCCAGCAGCCAATCCTTGGGGCGGGGCACCGGGGAGCTGTTTTTT
.,TRBV5-6,.,TRBJ1-1,CASSSPWTALNTEAFF,TGTGCCAGCAGCTCGCCCTGGACAGCTTTGAACACTGAAGCTTTCTTT
.,TRBV28,.,TRBJ1-1,CASKPAGEVEEAFF,TGTGCCAGCAAGCCGGCAGGGGAAGTAGAGGAAGCTTTCTTT
.,TRBV6-6,.,TRBJ1-4,CASSYRAANEKLFF,TGTGCCAGCAGTTACCGTGCGGCTAATGAAAAACTGTTTTTT
.,TRBV5-1,.,TRBJ1-2,CASSLETPGLYGYTF,TGCGCCAGCAGCTTGGAAACACCAGGCCTCTATGGCTACACCTTC
.,TRBV4-2,.,TRBJ2-1,CASSRVNNEQFF,TGTGCCAGCAGCCGGGTTAATAATGAGCAGTTCTTC
.,TRBV7-9,.,TRBJ2-5,CASSTVRGQETQYF,TGTGCCAGCAGCACGGTGAGAGGCCAAGAGACCCAGTACTTC
.,TRBV5-4,.,TRBJ1-2,CASSLEGGGGPGYTF,TGTGCCAGCAGCTTGGAAGGAGGGGGGGGTCCTGGCTACACCTTC
TRBD1,TRBV20-1,.,TRBJ1-4,CSAWDRTNEKLFF,TGCAGTGCTTGGGACAGAACTAATGAAAAACTGTTTTTT
.,TRBV3-1,.,TRBJ1-2,CASSQESGGQGYTF,TGTGCCAGCAGCCAAGAGTCTGGGGGGCAGGGCTACACCTTC
.,TRBV12-3/TRBV12-4,.,TRBJ1-4,CASAGEVEKLFF,TGTGCCAGCGCAGGGGAAGTTGAAAAACTGTTTTTT
TRBD2,TRBV24-1,.,TRBJ2-3,CATSDRLAAIDTQYF,TGTGCCACCAGTGATCGACTAGCGGCCATAGATACGCAGTATTTT
TRBD2,TRBV6-1,few,TRBJ2-6,CASSDVLAGSSGANVLTF,TGTGCCAGCAGTGATGTACTAGCGGGATCCTCTGGGGCCAACGTCCTGACTTTC
.,TRBV7-2,.,TRBJ2-7,CASRTTPGNEQYF,TGTGCCAGCAGAACCACCCCAGGCAACGAGCAGTACTTC
TRBD2,TRBV12-3/TRBV12-4,.,TRBJ2-7,CASSLRAGGGATYEQYF,TGTGCCAGCAGTCTCCGAGCGGGCGGGGGGGCTACCTACGAGCAGTACTTC
TRBD1,TRBV20-1,.,TRBJ1-2,CSAIPLPGTGLGYTF,TGCAGTGCTATCCCCCTCCCCGGGACAGGGTTAGGCTACACCTTC
.,TRBV5-1,.,TRBJ1-1,CASSPRGREAFF,TGCGCCAGCAGCCCACGGGGGCGAGAAGCTTTCTTT
.,TRBV5-4,.,TRBJ1-1,CASTSTLNTEAFF,TGTGCCAGCACCTCGACTCTGAACACTGAAGCTTTCTTT
.,TRBV9,.,TRBJ2-7,CASSRSEVPNEQYF,TGTGCCAGCAGCCGTTCGGAGGTGCCAAACGAGCAGTACTTC
TRBD2,TRBV20-1,.,TRBJ2-3,CSAVGLAGGPSTDTQYF,TGCAGTGCCGTGGGACTAGCGGGGGGCCCAAGCACAGATACGCAGTATTTT
.,TRBV4-1,.,TRBJ2-1,CASSQELIGGALSYNEQFF,TGCGCCAGCAGCCAAGAGTTAATTGGTGGGGCCCTTTCCTACAATGAGCAGTTCTTC
TRBD1,TRBV7-9,.,TRBJ2-7,CASSPPATGVNEQYF,TGTGCCAGCAGCCCTCCTGCCACAGGGGTGAACGAGCAGTACTTC
TRBD2,TRBV12-3/TRBV12-4,.,TRBJ2-1,CASSPSGRTLYNEQFF,TGTGCCAGCAGTCCTAGCGGGAGGACCCTCTACAATGAGCAGTTCTTC
.,TRBV4-1,.,TRBJ2-5,CASSQGTNLGGETQYF,TGCGCCAGCAGCCAAGGGACAAACCTCGGGGGAGAGACCCAGTACTTC
TRBD2,TRBV24-1,.,TRBJ2-2,CATSDPTSGGSITGELFF,TGTGCCACCAGTGACCCGACTAGCGGGGGAAGTATCACCGGGGAGCTGTTTTTT
.,TRBV9,.,TRBJ2-5,CASSIGTSQETQYF,TGTGCCAGCAGCATCGGGACAAGCCAAGAGACCCAGTACTTC
TRBD2,TRBV3-1,.,TRBJ2-7,CASSQGLAGGLMTYEQYF,TGTGCCAGCAGCCAAGGACTAGCGGGGGGCCTAATGACCTACGAGCAGTACTTC
.,TRBV5-6,.,TRBJ2-1,CASSLDGQDYNEQFF,TGTGCCAGCAGCTTGGACGGACAAGACTACAATGAGCAGTTCTTC
.,TRBV29-1,.,TRBJ1-1,CSVAGRAGTEAFF,TGCAGCGTTGCGGGGAGGGCGGGCACTGAAGCTTTCTTT
.,TRBV29-1,.,TRBJ2-1,CSVESPLGEQFF,TGCAGCGTTGAAAGCCCACTAGGTGAGCAGTTCTTC
.,TRBV30,.,TRBJ2-3,CAWSETLTDTQYF,TGTGCCTGGAGTGAAACCCTCACAGATACGCAGTATTTT
TRBD2,TRBV3-1,.,TRBJ2-3,CASSPRTSLDTQYF,TGTGCCAGCAGCCCGCGGACTAGCTTAGATACGCAGTATTTT
.,TRBV27,.,TRBJ1-5,CASSPHREGDQPQHF,TGTGCCAGCAGTCCCCATCGAGAGGGCGATCAGCCCCAGCATTTT
TRBD2,TRBV5-1,.,TRBJ2-1,CASSPGVAGGQTEQFF,TGCGCCAGCAGCCCCGGGGTAGCGGGGGGGCAAACTGAGCAGTTCTTC
.,TRBV25-1,.,TRBJ1-4,CASRSATEAEKLFF,TGTGCCAGCAGATCTGCGACAGAGGCTGAAAAACTGTTTTTT
TRBD1,TRBV28,.,TRBJ2-7,CASSFGDRSYF,TGTGCCAGCAGTTTTGGGGACAGGTCATACTTC
.,TRBV4-1,.,TRBJ1-2,CASSQETRIYGYTF,TGCGCCAGCAGCCAAGAAACCAGAATCTATGGCTACACCTTC
TRBD1,TRBV19,.,TRBJ2-5,CASSPTGVQETQYF,TGTGCCAGTAGTCCAACAGGGGTTCAAGAGACCCAGTACTTC
.,TRBV11-3,.,TRBJ2-2,CASSSTRNTGELFF,TGTGCCAGCAGCTCTACTCGGAACACCGGGGAGCTGTTTTTT
TRBD1,TRBV7-9,.,TRBJ2-1,CASSLFGQGNRDDEQFF,TGTGCCAGCAGCTTATTTGGACAGGGGAATCGTGACGATGAGCAGTTCTTC
TRBD1,TRBV19,.,TRBJ2-5,CASSPGTGAQETQYF,TGTGCCAGTAGCCCGGGGACAGGCGCCCAAGAGACCCAGTACTTC
.,TRBV12-3/TRBV12-4,.,TRBJ2-3,CASSFLSSTDTQYF,TGTGCCAGCAGTTTTCTGTCCTCCACAGATACGCAGTATTTT